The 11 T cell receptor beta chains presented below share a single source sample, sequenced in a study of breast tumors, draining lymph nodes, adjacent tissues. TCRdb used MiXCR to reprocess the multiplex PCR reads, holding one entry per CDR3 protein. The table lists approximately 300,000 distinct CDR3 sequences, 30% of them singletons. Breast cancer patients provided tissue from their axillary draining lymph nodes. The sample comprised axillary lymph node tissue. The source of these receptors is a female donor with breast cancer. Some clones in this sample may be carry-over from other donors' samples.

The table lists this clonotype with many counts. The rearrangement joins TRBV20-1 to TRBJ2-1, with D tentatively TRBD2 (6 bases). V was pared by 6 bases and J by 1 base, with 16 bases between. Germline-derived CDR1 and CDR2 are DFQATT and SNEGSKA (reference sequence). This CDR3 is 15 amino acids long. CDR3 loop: CSAGDSLKSYNEQFF. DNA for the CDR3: TGCAGTGCCGGGGACTCCCTAAAATCCTACAATGAGCAGTTCTTC.

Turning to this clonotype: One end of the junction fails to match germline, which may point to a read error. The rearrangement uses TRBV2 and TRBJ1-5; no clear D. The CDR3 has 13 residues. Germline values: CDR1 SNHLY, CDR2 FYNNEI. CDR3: CAITEDSKQPQHF. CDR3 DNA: TGTGCCATCACCGAGGATAGCAAACAGCCCCAGCATTTT.

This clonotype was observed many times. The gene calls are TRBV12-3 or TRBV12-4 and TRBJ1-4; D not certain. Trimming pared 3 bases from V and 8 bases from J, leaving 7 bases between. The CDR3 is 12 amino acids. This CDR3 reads CASSLVREKLFF. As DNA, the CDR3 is TGTGCCAGCAGTTTGGTTCGAGAAAAACTGTTTTTT.

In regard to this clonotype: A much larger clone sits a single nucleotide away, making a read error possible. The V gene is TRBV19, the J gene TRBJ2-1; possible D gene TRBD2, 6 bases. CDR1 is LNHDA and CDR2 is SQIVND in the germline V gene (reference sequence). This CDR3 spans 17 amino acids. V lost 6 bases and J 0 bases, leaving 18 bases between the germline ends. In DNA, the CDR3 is TGTGCCAGTAGATCATTGGACTATCCCCGCTCCTACAATGAGCAGTTCTTC. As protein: CASRSLDYPRSYNEQFF.

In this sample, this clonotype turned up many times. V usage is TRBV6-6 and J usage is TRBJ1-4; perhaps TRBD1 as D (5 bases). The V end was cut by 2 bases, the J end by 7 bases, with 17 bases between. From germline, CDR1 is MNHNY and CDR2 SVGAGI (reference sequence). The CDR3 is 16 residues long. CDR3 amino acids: CASSYAVQGGLEKLFF. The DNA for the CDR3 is TGTGCCAGCAGTTACGCGGTCCAGGGAGGCCTTGAAAAACTGTTTTTT.

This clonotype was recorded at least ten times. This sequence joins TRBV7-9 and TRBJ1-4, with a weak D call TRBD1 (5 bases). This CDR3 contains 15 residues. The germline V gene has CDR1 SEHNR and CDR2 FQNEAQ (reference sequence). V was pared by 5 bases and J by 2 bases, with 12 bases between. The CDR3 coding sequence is TGTGCCAGCAGCCAGGGACGGGCGACTAATGAAAAACTGTTTTTT. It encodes CASSQGRATNEKLFF. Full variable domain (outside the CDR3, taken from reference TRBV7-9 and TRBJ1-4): DTGVSQNPRHKITKRGQNVTFRCDPISEHNRLYWYRQTLGQGPEFLTYFQNEAQLEKSRLLSDRFSAERPKGSFSTLEIQRTEQGDSAMYLCASSQGRATNEKLFFGSGTQLSVL.

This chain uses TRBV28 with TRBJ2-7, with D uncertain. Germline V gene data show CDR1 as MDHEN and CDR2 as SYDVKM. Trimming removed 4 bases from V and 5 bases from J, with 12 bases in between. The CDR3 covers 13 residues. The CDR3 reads CASSYPPRDEQYF. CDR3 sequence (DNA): TGTGCCAGCAGTTATCCCCCCCGGGACGAGCAGTACTTC.

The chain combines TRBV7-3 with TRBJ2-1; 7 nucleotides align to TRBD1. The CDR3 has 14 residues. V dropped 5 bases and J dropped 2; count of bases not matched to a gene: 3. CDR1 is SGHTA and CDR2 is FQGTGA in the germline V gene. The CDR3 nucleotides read TGTGCCAGCAGCCACGGACAGGCCTACAATGAGCAGTTCTTC. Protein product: CASSHGQAYNEQFF.

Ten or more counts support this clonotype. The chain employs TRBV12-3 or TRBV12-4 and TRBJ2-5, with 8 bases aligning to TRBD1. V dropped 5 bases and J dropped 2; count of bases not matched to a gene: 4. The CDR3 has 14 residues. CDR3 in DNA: TGTGCCAGCAGTCGCCGGACAGGGCAAGAGACCCAGTACTTC. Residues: CASSRRTGQETQYF.

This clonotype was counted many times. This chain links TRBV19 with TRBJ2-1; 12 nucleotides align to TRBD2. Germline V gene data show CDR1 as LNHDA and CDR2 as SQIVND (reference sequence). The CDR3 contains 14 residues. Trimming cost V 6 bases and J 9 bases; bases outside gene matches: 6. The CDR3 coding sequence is TGTGCCAGTAGCTCACCGGGACTAGCGGGTGAGCAGTTCTTC. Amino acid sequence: CASSSPGLAGEQFF.

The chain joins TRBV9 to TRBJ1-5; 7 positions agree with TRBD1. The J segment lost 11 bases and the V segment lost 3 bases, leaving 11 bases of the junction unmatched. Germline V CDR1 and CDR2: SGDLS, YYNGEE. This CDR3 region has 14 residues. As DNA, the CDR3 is TGTGCCAGCAGCGCCGGGACAGCTAAAGAGACCCAGCATTTT. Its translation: CASSAGTAKETQHF.